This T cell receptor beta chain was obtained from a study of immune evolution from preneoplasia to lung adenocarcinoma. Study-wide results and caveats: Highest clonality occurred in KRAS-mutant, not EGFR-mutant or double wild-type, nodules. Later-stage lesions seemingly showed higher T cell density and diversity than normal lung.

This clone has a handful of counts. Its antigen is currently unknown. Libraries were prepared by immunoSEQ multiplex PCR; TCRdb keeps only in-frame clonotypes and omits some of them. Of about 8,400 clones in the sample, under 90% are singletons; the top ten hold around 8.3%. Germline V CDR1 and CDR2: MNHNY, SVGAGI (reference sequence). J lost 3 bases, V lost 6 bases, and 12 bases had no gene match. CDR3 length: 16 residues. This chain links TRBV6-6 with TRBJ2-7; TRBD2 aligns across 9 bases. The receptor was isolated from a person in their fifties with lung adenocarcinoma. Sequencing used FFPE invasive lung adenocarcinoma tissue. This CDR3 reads CASSLKWGTSFYEQYF. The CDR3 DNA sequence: TGTGCCAGCAGCTTAAAGTGGGGGACTAGCTTCTACGAGCAGTACTTC.